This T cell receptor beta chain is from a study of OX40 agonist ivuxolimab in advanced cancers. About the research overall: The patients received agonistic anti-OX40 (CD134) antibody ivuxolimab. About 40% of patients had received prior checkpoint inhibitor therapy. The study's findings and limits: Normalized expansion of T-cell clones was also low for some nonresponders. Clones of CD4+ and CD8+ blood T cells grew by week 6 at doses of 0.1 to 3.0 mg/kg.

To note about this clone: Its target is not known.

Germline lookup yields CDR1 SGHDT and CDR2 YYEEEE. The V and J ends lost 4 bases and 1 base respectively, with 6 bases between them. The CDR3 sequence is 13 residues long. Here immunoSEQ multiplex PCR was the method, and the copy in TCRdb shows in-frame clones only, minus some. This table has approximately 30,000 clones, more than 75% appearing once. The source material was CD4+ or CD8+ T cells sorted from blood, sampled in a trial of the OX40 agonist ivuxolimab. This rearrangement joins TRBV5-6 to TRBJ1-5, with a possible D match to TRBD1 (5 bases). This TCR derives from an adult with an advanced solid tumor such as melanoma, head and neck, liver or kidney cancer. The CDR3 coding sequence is TGTGCCAGCAGCCCAGGGAGCAATCAGCCCCAGCATTTT. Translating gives CASSPGSNQPQHF.